This section outlines one TCR beta chain sequence together with its context. The data belong to a study of blood T cells in healthy people across ages. The CDR3 spans 18 residues. V was shortened by 0 bases and J by 0 bases, with 18 bases between the two germline ends. CDR1 and CDR2 from the germline V gene are DFQATT and SNEGSKA (reference sequence). A second PCR, run for roughly 6 to 11 cycles, used a sample-barcoded 5' primer plus a J-beta primer mix. In TCRdb, the 5' RACE reads were re-called with MiXCR into one record per CDR3 protein. Of some 1,500,000 distinct CDR3 sequences detected, roughly 43% appear once; the ten largest clones hold 4%.

Sequenced sample: blood. This chain uses TRBV20-1 with TRBJ2-1, with D possibly being TRBD1 (6 bases). The TCR originated in a young woman in good health. The CDR3 DNA is TGCAGTGCTAGAGATTTCGGGACAATTACAAGCTCCTACAATGAGCAGTTCTTC. It encodes CSARDFGTITSSYNEQFF.